The following is a TCR beta chain sequence with its context. This sample is part of a study of OX40 agonist ivuxolimab in advanced cancers. The protocol was immunoSEQ multiplex PCR, while the TCRdb copy is restricted to in-frame clones and leaves out a portion. The table records tens of thousands of clones, around 86% of them present only once. CDR1 MNHEY and CDR2 SVGAGI come from the germline V gene. The CDR3 runs 14 residues. V lost 6 bases, J lost 3 bases, and 14 bases lay in between. The clonotype originates from an adult with an advanced solid tumor such as melanoma, head and neck, liver or kidney cancer. The V and J genes are TRBV6-5 and TRBJ1-1; D unresolved. This material consisted of CD4+ or CD8+ T cells sorted from blood, taken in a trial of the OX40 agonist ivuxolimab. CDR3 amino acids: CASSVLYRDTEAFF. In DNA, the CDR3 is TGTGCCAGCAGCGTACTGTATAGGGACACTGAAGCTTTCTTT.